These T cell receptor beta chains were read from a single sample in a study of blood T cells in healthy people across ages. TCRdb processed the 5' RACE reads anew with MiXCR; each CDR3 protein has one entry. Altogether approximately 600,000 distinct CDR3 sequences are present, roughly 50% being singletons, with the ten largest covering over 30%. The sample taken for sequencing was blood. Receptor source: a man aged 55 to 69 in good health. Both conserved end residues are part of each CDR3. Fields, in order: CDR3 protein, CDR3 DNA, D gene, V gene, CDR3 length, clone size, J gene. The D gene is left open where the match is weak. Some rows have no size entry. The others give once, few or many, or a class for an expanded clone.

CASSLGRGLSNGYTF,TGTGCCAGCAGCTTAGGCAGGGGGCTGTCCAATGGCTACACCTTC,TRBD1,TRBV7-2,15,NA,TRBJ1-2
CASSKNLGSGELFF,TGCGCCAGCAGCAAGAATTTGGGGTCCGGGGAGCTGTTTTTT,NA,TRBV5-1,14,NA,TRBJ2-2
CSAPPGTSGLHGETQYF,TGCAGTGCCCCGCCCGGGACTAGCGGGTTACACGGGGAGACCCAGTACTTC,TRBD2,TRBV20-1,17,few,TRBJ2-5
CASSLTVNQPQHF,TGTGCCAGCAGCTTGACAGTCAATCAGCCCCAGCATTTT,NA,TRBV7-2,13,NA,TRBJ1-5
CASSSAEQASNEQYF,TGCGCCAGCAGCTCGGCGGAACAGGCCTCCAATGAGCAGTACTTC,NA,TRBV5-1,15,NA,TRBJ2-5
CASRMGQGAYNEQFF,TGTGCCAGCAGAATGGGACAGGGGGCCTACAATGAGCAGTTCTTC,TRBD1,TRBV12-3/TRBV12-4,15,few,TRBJ2-1
CASSEMGLAVQETQYF,TGTGCCAGCAGTGAAATGGGACTAGCGGTGCAAGAGACCCAGTACTTC,TRBD2,TRBV6-1,16,NA,TRBJ2-5
CASSRTSGNSYNEQFF,TGTGCCAGCAGTCGAACTAGCGGGAACTCCTACAATGAGCAGTTCTTC,TRBD2,TRBV27,16,NA,TRBJ2-1
CASSLVRYSYNEQFF,TGTGCCAGCAGCTTAGTAAGGTACTCCTACAATGAGCAGTTCTTC,NA,TRBV7-9,15,NA,TRBJ2-1
CASSQTGDTYNKQFF,TGCGCCAGCAGCCAGACAGGCGACACCTACAATAAGCAGTTCTTC,NA,TRBV5-1,15,NA,TRBJ2-1
CASSQVKRGVETQYF,TGCGCCAGCAGCCAAGTAAAGCGGGGGGTAGAGACCCAGTACTTC,TRBD2,TRBV4-1,15,NA,TRBJ2-5
CASSPTDSPLHF,TGTGCCAGCAGCCCCACTGATTCACCCCTCCACTTT,NA,TRBV6-6,12,NA,TRBJ1-6
CASRAGVSTDTQYF,TGTGCCAGCAGGGCGGGGGTTAGCACAGATACGCAGTATTTT,TRBD2,TRBV6-5,14,NA,TRBJ2-3
CASRGVGETQYF,TGTGCCAGCAGGGGGGTTGGGGAGACCCAGTACTTC,NA,TRBV6-5,12,NA,TRBJ2-5
CSAREGAYQETQYF,TGCAGTGCACGTGAGGGGGCCTACCAAGAGACCCAGTACTTC,TRBD1,TRBV20-1,14,many,TRBJ2-5
CASSLGWGRSQETQYF,TGTGCCAGCAGCTTGGGCTGGGGTCGGTCCCAAGAGACCCAGTACTTC,NA,TRBV5-8,16,NA,TRBJ2-5
CASSADGGKNSPLHF,TGTGCCAGCAGTGCGGACGGGGGAAAGAATTCACCCCTCCACTTT,NA,TRBV25-1,15,NA,TRBJ1-6
CASSPRGSGTQYF,TGTGCCAGCAGCCCCCGCGGCTCCGGTACGCAGTATTTT,NA,TRBV7-2,13,once,TRBJ2-3
CASSERDRGIYEQYF,TGTGCCAGCAGCGAGAGGGACAGGGGCATCTACGAGCAGTACTTC,TRBD1,TRBV9,15,NA,TRBJ2-7
CASSKVSGQGAGTEAFF,TGTGCCAGCAGCAAAGTGTCGGGACAGGGGGCGGGTACTGAAGCTTTCTTT,NA,TRBV21-1,17,few,TRBJ1-1
CSDRQGGNTEAFF,TGCAGCGACAGACAGGGGGGAAACACTGAAGCTTTCTTT,TRBD1,TRBV29-1,13,NA,TRBJ1-1
CASSLYRGDRGSPLHF,TGTGCCAGCAGCTTGTACCGAGGGGACAGGGGCTCACCCCTCCACTTT,TRBD1,TRBV5-5,16,few,TRBJ1-6
CASSDSGGINSPLHF,TGTGCCAGCAGTGACTCTGGGGGGATTAATTCACCCCTCCACTTT,NA,TRBV28,15,NA,TRBJ1-6
CASSPGSYNSPLHF,TGTGCCAGCAGCCCAGGGTCCTATAATTCACCCCTCCACTTT,NA,TRBV7-2,14,many,TRBJ1-6
CASSLAPRGQGSKNIQYF,TGCGCCAGCAGCTTGGCTCCGAGGGGACAGGGGAGCAAAAACATTCAGTACTTC,TRBD1,TRBV5-1,18,few,TRBJ2-4
CSVARQGRNTEAFF,TGCAGCGTTGCCCGACAGGGAAGAAACACTGAAGCTTTCTTT,TRBD1,TRBV29-1,14,few,TRBJ1-1
CASSPGLRDLAKNIQYF,TGTGCCAGCAGTCCGGGACTTCGGGACTTAGCCAAAAACATTCAGTACTTC,NA,TRBV6-2/TRBV6-3,17,NA,TRBJ2-4
CSARRLVGETQYF,TGCAGTGCTAGGCGCCTAGTGGGGGAGACCCAGTACTTC,NA,TRBV20-1,13,NA,TRBJ2-5
CASSQPGRVRYF,TGTGCCAGCAGTCAACCGGGACGAGTAAGGTATTTT,NA,TRBV6-2/TRBV6-3,12,NA,TRBJ2-3
CASRYPGGYGYTF,TGTGCCAGCAGATACCCGGGGGGCTATGGCTACACCTTC,NA,TRBV28,13,NA,TRBJ1-2
CASSSLYSEQFF,TGTGCCAGCAGCTCGCTCTACAGTGAGCAGTTCTTC,NA,TRBV5-5,12,NA,TRBJ2-1
CASSFKGGTSGGTIYDTQYF,TGTGCCAGCAGTTTCAAGGGCGGGACTAGCGGGGGGACGATCTATGATACGCAGTATTTT,TRBD2,TRBV7-9,20,NA,TRBJ2-3
CASSARIGAGELFF,TGTGCCAGCAGCGCTCGTATTGGGGCCGGGGAGCTGTTTTTT,NA,TRBV9,14,NA,TRBJ2-2
CASSPTRYQETQYF,TGTGCCAGCAGCCCAACGAGATACCAAGAGACCCAGTACTTC,NA,TRBV6-2/TRBV6-3,14,NA,TRBJ2-5
CASTPPGTGGNYGYTF,TGTGCCAGCACCCCTCCCGGGACAGGGGGTAACTATGGCTACACCTTC,TRBD1,TRBV7-2,16,few,TRBJ1-2
CASSAPGLITDTQYF,TGCGCCAGCAGCGCGCCGGGACTAATCACAGATACGCAGTATTTT,TRBD2,TRBV5-1,15,NA,TRBJ2-3
CASSLGGQTGELFF,TGCGCCAGCAGCTTAGGAGGGCAAACCGGGGAGCTGTTTTTT,NA,TRBV5-1,14,NA,TRBJ2-2
CAISRGLESGANVLTF,TGTGCCATCAGCAGGGGGTTGGAGTCTGGGGCCAACGTCCTGACTTTC,TRBD1,TRBV10-3,16,NA,TRBJ2-6
CSVVAGGYSTDTQYF,TGCAGCGTTGTGGCGGGCGGGTATAGCACAGATACGCAGTATTTT,NA,TRBV29-1,15,NA,TRBJ2-3
CASSGPNRGGDYGYTF,TGTGCCAGCAGCGGTCCTAACAGGGGAGGAGACTATGGCTACACCTTC,TRBD1,TRBV9,16,NA,TRBJ1-2
CASSQDVGGLAGGRNEQYF,TGTGCCAGCAGCCAAGATGTCGGGGGCCTAGCGGGGGGTCGCAATGAGCAGTACTTC,TRBD2,TRBV4-2,19,NA,TRBJ2-7
CASSLTSGVYGELFF,TGTGCCAGCAGCTTAACTAGCGGGGTGTACGGGGAGCTGTTTTTT,TRBD2,TRBV11-2,15,NA,TRBJ2-2
CSAREPGTPSYEQYF,TGCAGTGCTAGAGAGCCCGGGACCCCTTCCTACGAGCAGTACTTC,NA,TRBV20-1,15,few,TRBJ2-7